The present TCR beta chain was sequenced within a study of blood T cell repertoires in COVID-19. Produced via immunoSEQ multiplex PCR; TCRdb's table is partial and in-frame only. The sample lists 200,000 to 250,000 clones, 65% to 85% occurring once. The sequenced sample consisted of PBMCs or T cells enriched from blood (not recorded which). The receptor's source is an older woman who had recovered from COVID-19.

The CDR3 DNA is TGTGCCAGCAGCTTGGGCTCTTTGACAGGAACTAACTATGGCTACACCTTC. Translated: CASSLGSLTGTNYGYTF. The chain combines TRBV5-4 with TRBJ1-2; the D gene is possibly TRBD1 (6 bases). Germline V gene data show CDR1 as SGHNT and CDR2 as YYREEE (reference sequence). This CDR3 is built from 17 residues. Trimming removed 0 bases from V and 0 bases from J, with 15 bases in between.